A single sample gave rise to the 23 T cell receptor beta chains below, sequenced in a study of T cell responses to AZD1222 COVID-19 vaccine. The table came from immunoSEQ multiplex PCR; TCRdb's copy has only in-frame clones and leaves some out. The table records about 150,000 clones, less than 90% of them present only once. Sequencing used peripheral blood, obtained on day 0 of MenACWY control vaccination. The receptors come from an adult in good health.

The chain combines TRBV9 with TRBJ1-1, with unresolved D. CDR1 and CDR2 from the germline V gene are SGDLS and YYNGEE. Trimming shortened V by 0 bases and J by 8 bases, and 8 bases separated the two germline ends. The CDR3 consists of 12 residues. The CDR3 here is CASSVVTGEAFF. DNA for the CDR3: TGTGCCAGCAGCGTAGTAACGGGGGAAGCTTTCTTT. Combining the CDR3 with reference TRBV9 and TRBJ1-1 gives the whole variable domain DSGVTQTPKHLITATGQRVTLRCSPRSGDLSVYWYQQSLDQGLQFLIQYYNGEERAKGNILERFSAQQFPDLHSELNLSSLELGDSALYFCASSVVTGEAFFGQGTRLTVV.

The gene calls are TRBV2 and TRBJ1-5; a weak D match, TRBD1 (6 bases). Germline V lookup: CDR1 SNHLY, CDR2 FYNNEI. The CDR3 covers 16 residues. V was clipped by 3 bases and J by 6 bases, with 18 bases between them. The CDR3 region has the DNA TGTGCCAGCAGTGACGCAAGAGCCAGGGGCACTCAGCCCCAGCATTTT. It is translated as CASSDARARGTQPQHF.

This clone was observed a single time. This chain uses TRBV29-1 with TRBJ1-2; D not certain. Trimming shortened V by 0 bases and J by 4 bases, and 6 bases separated the two germline ends. The CDR3 contains 12 residues. CDR1 SQVTM and CDR2 ANQGSEA come from the germline V gene. The CDR3 sequence is CSVEETAYGYTF. The DNA for the CDR3 is TGCAGCGTTGAAGAAACCGCCTATGGCTACACCTTC. Based on the CDR3 plus reference TRBV29-1 and TRBJ1-2, the full variable domain is SAVISQKPSRDICQRGTSLTIQCQVDSQVTMMFWYRQQPGQSLTLIATANQGSEATYESGFVIDKFPISRPNLTFSTLTVSNMSPEDSSIYLCSVEETAYGYTFGSGTRLTVV.

The rearrangement uses TRBV14 and TRBJ1-2, with a weak D call TRBD1 (6 bases). Trimming pared 0 bases from V and 6 bases from J, leaving 14 bases between. Germline V CDR1 and CDR2: SGHDN, FVKESK. This CDR3 is 15 amino acids long. Here the CDR3 reads CASSQDLRGANGYTF. The CDR3 DNA reads TGTGCCAGCAGCCAAGATCTAAGGGGGGCGAATGGCTACACCTTC.

The V call is TRBV5-1, the J call TRBJ1-5; D gene uncertain. Trimming stripped 0 bases from V and 0 bases from J, with 4 bases between. There are 14 residues in the CDR3. The V gene's germline CDR1 is SGHRS and CDR2 YFSETQ. The CDR3 DNA sequence: TGCGCCAGCAGCTTGGGATTTAGCAATCAGCCCCAGCATTTT. Its protein is CASSLGFSNQPQHF.

The chain employs TRBV28 and TRBJ1-2; D might be TRBD1 (6 bases). Germline assignment: CDR1 MDHEN and CDR2 SYDVKM. Deletions cut 6 bases from V and 5 bases from J, with 13 bases between. This CDR3 region has 13 residues. Written as DNA, the CDR3 is TGTGCCAGCAGGGGGGGGACACGGTATGGCTACACCTTC. As protein: CASRGGTRYGYTF.

The chain employs TRBV6-2 or TRBV6-3 and TRBJ1-4, with D hard to call. The CDR3 runs to 14 residues. Per the germline V gene, CDR1 is MNHEY and CDR2 is SVGEGT. The V gene lost 5 bases and the J gene lost 0 bases, with 7 bases spanning the gap. The CDR3 nucleotides are TGTGCCAGCAGTCTTTTTGCAACTAATGAAAAACTGTTTTTT. It translates to CASSLFATNEKLFF.

The gene calls are TRBV19 and TRBJ1-5, with a weak D call TRBD1 (5 bases). The CDR3 contains 14 residues. Between the trimmed V and J ends, which lost 3 bases and 4 bases, there was a span of 10 bases. Germline V gives CDR1 LNHDA, CDR2 SQIVND (reference sequence). The CDR3: CASSMGPGNQPQHF. DNA for the CDR3: TGTGCCAGTAGTATGGGACCGGGAAATCAGCCCCAGCATTTT.

In its sample, this clone was seen once. The chain links TRBV7-9 to TRBJ2-7, with unresolved D. Trimming removed 6 bases from V and 0 bases from J, with 9 bases in between. Germline V gene sequence: CDR1 SEHNR, CDR2 FQNEAQ (reference sequence). The CDR3 is made up of 13 amino acids. The CDR3 is CASSRVSSYEQYF. Written as DNA, the CDR3 is TGTGCCAGCAGTCGCGTCAGCTCCTACGAGCAGTACTTC.

This chain connects TRBV11-2 to TRBJ2-3; the match to TRBD2 covers 9 bases. CDR3 length: 16 residues. The V segment lost 0 bases and the J segment 2 bases; nucleotides outside the gene matches: 3. Germline loops: CDR1 SGHAT, CDR2 FQNNGV. CDR3 bases: TGTGCCAGCAGCTTAGAAGGCGGGAGGGCCACAGATACGCAGTATTTT. Amino acid sequence: CASSLEGGRATDTQYF. Complete variable domain (other parts from reference TRBV11-2 and TRBJ2-3): EAGVAQSPRYKIIEKRQSVAFWCNPISGHATLYWYQQILGQGPKLLIQFQNNGVVDDSQLPKDRFSAERLKGVDSTLKIQPAKLEDSAVYLCASSLEGGRATDTQYFGPGTRLTVL.

This clone was seen more than once but under ten times. The chain is built from TRBV5-6 and TRBJ1-2, with TRBD1 matching over 7 bases. The CDR3 extends over 14 amino acids. V lost 3 bases to trimming and J lost 1 base; unmatched junction nucleotides: 3. In germline, CDR1 is SGHDT, CDR2 YYEEEE. CDR3 sequence (DNA): TGTGCCAGCAGCTGGGGACAGAATAACTATGGCTACACCTTC. Protein product: CASSWGQNNYGYTF.

As DNA, the CDR3 is TGCGCCAGCAGCGTGCGACTAGCGGGGGGCACCGGGGAGCTGTTTTTT. This gives the protein CASSVRLAGGTGELFF. The chain is built from TRBV5-1 and TRBJ2-2, with 13 bases aligning to TRBD2. The V gene end was trimmed by 4 bases and the J gene end by 4 bases; junction bases not matched to a gene: 4. This CDR3 has 16 residues. Germline lookup yields CDR1 SGHRS and CDR2 YFSETQ.

V and J are TRBV19 and TRBJ2-4, with TRBD2 identical over 9 bases. From germline, CDR1 is LNHDA and CDR2 SQIVND (reference sequence). V shed 4 bases, J shed 4 bases, and the junction held 14 bases outside the gene matches. This CDR3 has 18 amino acids. CDR3 sequence: CASSTSGVSSGSKNIQYF. In DNA, the CDR3 is TGTGCCAGTAGTACCTCGGGAGTAAGTAGCGGGAGTAAAAACATTCAGTACTTC.

The chain has TRBV28 and TRBJ1-3; D gene unclear. V dropped 7 bases and J dropped 3 bases, with 10 bases sitting between them. Germline V gene sequence: CDR1 MDHEN, CDR2 SYDVKM. This CDR3 spans 13 amino acids. CDR3 in DNA: TGTGCCAGCACCCCTGGCGGTGGAAACACCATATATTTT. Its translation is CASTPGGGNTIYF.

This clone was seen only once. Written as DNA, the CDR3 is TGTGCCACCAGTGACCCCGGGACCGCTGGAAACACCATATATTTT. It encodes CATSDPGTAGNTIYF. The chain carries TRBV24-1 and TRBJ1-3, with D possibly TRBD1 on 5 matching bases. With 4 bases removed from V and 2 bases from J, the gap between germline ends came to 11 bases. Germline loops: CDR1 KGHDR, CDR2 SFDVKD. CDR3 length: 15 amino acids.

This chain connects TRBV6-1 to TRBJ2-1, with a weak D call TRBD2 (5 bases). CDR3 length equals 15 residues. The ends were cut back, 2 bases at V and 7 bases at J, with 15 bases in the middle. CDR1 and CDR2 from the germline V gene are MNHNS and SASEGT. CDR3 residues: CASSEPGNGLNEQFF. The CDR3 coding sequence is TGTGCCAGCAGTGAACCGGGGAATGGGCTTAATGAGCAGTTCTTC.

This clone occurred once. J is TRBJ1-4 and V is TRBV12-5; D unclear. The germline V gene encodes CDR1 LGHNT and CDR2 FRNRAP. Between the trimmed V and J ends, which lost 2 bases and 15 bases, there was a span of 1 base. There are 8 residues in the CDR3. The CDR3 sequence is CASGLLFF. The CDR3 coding sequence is TGTGCTAGTGGTTTGTTGTTTTTT.

This rearrangement joins TRBV10-3 to TRBJ2-5; D is unresolved. Germline V gene lookup returns CDR1 ENHRY and CDR2 SYGVKD. This CDR3 has 11 amino acids. Trimming took 8 bases from V and 3 from J, leaving 7 bases between them. The CDR3 DNA follows: TGTGCCATCGGTCGAGAAGAGACCCAGTACTTC. This gives the protein CAIGREETQYF.

The chain is built from TRBV29-1 and TRBJ1-2, with a possible D match to TRBD1 (5 bases). In germline, CDR1 is SQVTM, CDR2 ANQGSEA. V lost 2 bases and J lost 0, with 10 bases in between. CDR3 length equals 14 residues. CDR3 DNA: TGCAGCGTTGAACGCACAGGCTCTAACTATGGCTACACCTTC. Its protein product is CSVERTGSNYGYTF.

The chain links TRBV9 to TRBJ1-4; D unresolved. In germline, CDR1 is SGDLS, CDR2 YYNGEE. V lost 0 bases and J 0 bases, leaving 9 bases between the germline ends. This CDR3 is 16 amino acids long. The DNA for the CDR3 is TGTGCCAGCAGCGTAGACAACTCCGCAACTAATGAAAAACTGTTTTTT. Encoded protein: CASSVDNSATNEKLFF.

The V call is TRBV24-1, the J call TRBJ1-2; 7 nucleotides line up with TRBD1. Germline trimming cut 0 bases from V and 9 bases from J; bases unmatched to any gene: 9. The CDR3 length is 15 residues. Germline CDR1 KGHDR, CDR2 SFDVKD. CDR3 sequence (DNA): TGTGCCACCAGTGATTTGGACAGGGAATTTTTGCGCTACACCTTC. It yields the protein CATSDLDREFLRYTF.

The chain combines TRBV20-1 with TRBJ2-5, with D possibly being TRBD1 or TRBD2 (5 bases each). The germline V and J ends were trimmed by 7 bases and 10 bases, with 7 bases remaining between them. The CDR3 loop spans 8 amino acids. Germline V gives CDR1 DFQATT, CDR2 SNEGSKA (reference sequence). The CDR3 here is CSVGDQYF. CDR3 nucleotide sequence: TGCAGTGTGGGGGACCAGTACTTC.

The chain combines TRBV25-1 with TRBJ1-6; a weak D match, TRBD1 (5 bases). The germline V and J ends were trimmed by 1 base and 10 bases, with 17 bases remaining between them. The CDR3 runs 16 residues. CDR1 is MGHDK and CDR2 is SYGVNS in the germline V gene. The CDR3 DNA reads TGTGCCAGCAGTGAATGGGGGGATGTGGGGGAATCACCCCTCCACTTT. Translation: CASSEWGDVGESPLHF.